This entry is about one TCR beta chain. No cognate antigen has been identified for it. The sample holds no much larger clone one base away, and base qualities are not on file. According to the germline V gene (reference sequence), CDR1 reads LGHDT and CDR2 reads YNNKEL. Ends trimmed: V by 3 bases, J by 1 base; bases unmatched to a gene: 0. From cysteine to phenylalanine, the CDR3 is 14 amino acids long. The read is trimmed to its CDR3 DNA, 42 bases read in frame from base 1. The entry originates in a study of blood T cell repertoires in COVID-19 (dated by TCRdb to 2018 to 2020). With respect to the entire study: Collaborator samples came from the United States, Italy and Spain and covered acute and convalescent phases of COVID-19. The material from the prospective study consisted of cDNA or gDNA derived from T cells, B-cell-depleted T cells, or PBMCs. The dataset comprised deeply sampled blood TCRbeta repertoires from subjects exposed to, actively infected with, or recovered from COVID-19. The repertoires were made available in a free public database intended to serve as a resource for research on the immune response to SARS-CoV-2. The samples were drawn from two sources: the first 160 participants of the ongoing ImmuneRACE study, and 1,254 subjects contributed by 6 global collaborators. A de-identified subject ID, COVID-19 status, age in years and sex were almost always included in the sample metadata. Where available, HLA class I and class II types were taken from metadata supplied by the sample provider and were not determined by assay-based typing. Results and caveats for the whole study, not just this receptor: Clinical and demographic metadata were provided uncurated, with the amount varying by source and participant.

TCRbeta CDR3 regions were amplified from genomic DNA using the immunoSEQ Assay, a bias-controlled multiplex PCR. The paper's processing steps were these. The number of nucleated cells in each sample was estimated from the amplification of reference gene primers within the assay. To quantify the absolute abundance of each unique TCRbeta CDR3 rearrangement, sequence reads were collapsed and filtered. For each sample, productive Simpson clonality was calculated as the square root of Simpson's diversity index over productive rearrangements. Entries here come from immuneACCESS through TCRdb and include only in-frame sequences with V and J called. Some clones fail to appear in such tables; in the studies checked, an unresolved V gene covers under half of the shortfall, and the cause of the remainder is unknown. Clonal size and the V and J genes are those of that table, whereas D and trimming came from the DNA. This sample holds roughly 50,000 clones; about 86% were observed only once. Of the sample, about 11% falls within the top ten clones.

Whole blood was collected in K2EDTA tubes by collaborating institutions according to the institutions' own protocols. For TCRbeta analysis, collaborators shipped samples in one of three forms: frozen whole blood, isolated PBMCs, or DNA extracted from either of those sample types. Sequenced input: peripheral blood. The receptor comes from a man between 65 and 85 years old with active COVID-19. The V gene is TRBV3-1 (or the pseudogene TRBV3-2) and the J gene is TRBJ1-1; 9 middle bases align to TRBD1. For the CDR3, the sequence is CASSQTGGNTEAFF. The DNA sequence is TGTGCCAGCAGCCAGACAGGGGGGAACACTGAAGCTTTCTTT.